This TCR beta chain was found in a study of CD8+ T cells in alopecia areata. Whole-study context: Among treated patients, oral tofacitinib was administered at 5 to 10 mg twice daily. General study points: Scalp clonality decreased significantly with tofacitinib, and so did expanded CD8+ clones among the top 100.

Sample treatment: oral pan-JAK inhibitor, 5-10 mg twice daily. Researchers gathered lesional scalp punch biopsies and peripheral blood from patients with alopecia areata. This CDR3 is built from 15 residues. Germline CDR1 is LNHNV and CDR2 is YYDKDF (reference sequence). V lost 0 bases to trimming and J lost 9 bases; unmatched junction nucleotides: 8. Details on this clone: Its antigen remains unknown.

Reverse transcribed after extraction, RNA yielded cDNA as the sequencing template. TCRdb's copy holds only in-frame clones and misses some; the assay was immunoSEQ multiplex PCR. The sample shows approximately 100,000 clones, about 60% of them seen only once. This TCR was recovered from a human donor with alopecia areata. The input for sequencing was CD8+ T cells sorted from blood, taken at approximately week 61, from a patient treated with tofacitinib. The chain joins TRBV15 to TRBJ1-5, with 7 bases identical to TRBD1. The DNA of the CDR3 is TGTGCCACCAGCAGAGATACAGGGGTCTTGCGGCCCCAGCATTTT. Translation: CATSRDTGVLRPQHF.